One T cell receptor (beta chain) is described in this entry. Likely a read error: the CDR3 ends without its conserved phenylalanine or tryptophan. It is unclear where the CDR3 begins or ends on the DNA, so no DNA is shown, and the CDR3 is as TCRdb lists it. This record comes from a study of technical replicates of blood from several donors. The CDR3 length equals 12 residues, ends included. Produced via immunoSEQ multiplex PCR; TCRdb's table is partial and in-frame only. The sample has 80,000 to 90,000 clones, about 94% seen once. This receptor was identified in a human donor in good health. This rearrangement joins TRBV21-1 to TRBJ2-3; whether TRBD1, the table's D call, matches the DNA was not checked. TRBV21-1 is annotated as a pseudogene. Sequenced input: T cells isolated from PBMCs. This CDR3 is CASRRCESGTFA.